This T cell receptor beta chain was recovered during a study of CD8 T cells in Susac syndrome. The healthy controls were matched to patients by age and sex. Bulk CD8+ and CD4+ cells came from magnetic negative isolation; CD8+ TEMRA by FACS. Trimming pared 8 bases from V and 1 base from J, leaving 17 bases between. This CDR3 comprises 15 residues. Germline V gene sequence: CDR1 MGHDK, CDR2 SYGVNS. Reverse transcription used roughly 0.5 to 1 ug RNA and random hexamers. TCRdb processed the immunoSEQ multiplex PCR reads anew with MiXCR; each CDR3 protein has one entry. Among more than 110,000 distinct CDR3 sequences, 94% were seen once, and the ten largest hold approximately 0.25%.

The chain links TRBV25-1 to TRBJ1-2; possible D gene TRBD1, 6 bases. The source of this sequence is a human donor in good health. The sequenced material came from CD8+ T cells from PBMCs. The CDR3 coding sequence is TGTGCCAGCTGGTCCGGGACAAACGATAACTATGGCTACACCTTC. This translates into CASWSGTNDNYGYTF.